This TCR beta chain appears in the sequencing data of a study of T cell responses to AZD1222 COVID-19 vaccine. This CDR3 has 15 residues. Germline V gives CDR1 SGHVS, CDR2 FQNEAQ. Trimming shortened V by 2 bases and J by 2 bases, and 10 bases separated the two germline ends. Comments on this clone: Its antigen remains unknown.

Assay: immunoSEQ multiplex PCR; the TCRdb copy retains only in-frame clones and omits some. The sample carries some 60,000 clones, about 83% recorded once. Study findings and constraints: Vaccine-associated CD4 TCRs ranged over spike, dominating at 160-218 and 743-854. Once two AZD1222 doses were given, Spike-specific TCR breadth and depth went up.

This receptor was taken from an adult who received the AZD1222 COVID-19 vaccine. This sample comprised peripheral blood, obtained 28 days after the second AZD1222 dose. The genes are TRBV7-8 and TRBJ1-5; D not certain. CDR3 nucleotides: TGTGCCAGCAGCTTAAGTTCGTGGGGCAATCAGCCCCAGCATTTT. Protein product: CASSLSSWGNQPQHF.